The next 21 T cell receptor beta chains were all read from a single sample in a study of blood T cell repertoires in COVID-19. The protocol was immunoSEQ multiplex PCR, while the TCRdb copy is restricted to in-frame clones and leaves out a portion. The sample holds about 200,000 clones, 70% to 90% seen once. The sequencing input was peripheral blood. These TCRs come from a man aged 45-65 years with COVID-19, enrolled during active disease.

With regard to this clone: Different DNA sequences within this sample yield the same CDR3. This chain connects TRBV19 to TRBJ2-1; D is possibly TRBD1 (6 bases). The V end lost 4 bases, the J end lost 4 bases, and 11 bases lay between the germline ends. The CDR3 extends over 14 amino acids. Germline CDR1 LNHDA, CDR2 SQIVND (reference sequence). CDR3 sequence: CASSKTGLYNEQFF. DNA for the CDR3: TGTGCCAGTAGTAAGACAGGACTTTACAATGAGCAGTTCTTC.

The chain combines TRBV2 with TRBJ2-5; 9 bases are a match to TRBD2. The CDR3 has 16 amino acids. Germline V gene lookup returns CDR1 SNHLY and CDR2 FYNNEI. V trimming: 6 bases; J trimming: 1 base; junction bases outside the gene matches: 9. CDR3 bases: TGTGCCAGCAGCCCCGGGACTAGCACTCGCCAAGAGACCCAGTACTTC. Translated: CASSPGTSTRQETQYF.

In the case of this clone: Other nucleotide sequences in the sample specify the same CDR3. The chain couples TRBV5-1 to TRBJ1-1; 7 positions match TRBD1. This CDR3 spans 13 amino acids. CDR1 and CDR2 (germline): SGHRS, YFSETQ. J gave up 3 bases and V 1 base, and 0 bases lay outside the gene matches. CDR3 in amino acids: CASSLTGDTEAFF. Written as DNA, the CDR3 is TGCGCCAGCAGCTTGACAGGGGACACTGAAGCTTTCTTT.

The gene calls are TRBV30 and TRBJ2-5, with D possibly matching TRBD2 (5 bases). Trimming left V 0 bases short and J 5 bases short, with 10 bases between. Germline CDR1 reads GTSNPN; CDR2 reads SVGIG (reference sequence). The CDR3 covers 13 residues. The CDR3 nucleotides read TGTGCCTGGAGTGTAGGGCAGCGGGAGACCCAGTACTTC. Residues: CAWSVGQRETQYF.

The CDR3 region has the DNA TGTGCCAGCAGTTACGGGACAGGGAAAGATACGCAGTATTTT. Translating it yields CASSYGTGKDTQYF. This sequence joins TRBV6-5 and TRBJ2-3; 9 bases are shared with TRBD1. Germline assignment: CDR1 MNHEY and CDR2 SVGAGI. This CDR3 spans 14 amino acids. V was pared by 2 bases and J by 5 bases, with 2 bases of the junction left unmatched.

Here the CDR3 DNA reads TGTGCCAGCAGTTGGGAGATCACCACCGGGGAGCTGTTTTTT. It codes for CASSWEITTGELFF. The J gene is TRBJ2-2, the V gene TRBV6-5; the D gene is possibly TRBD2 (5 bases). V was pared by 4 bases and J by 4 bases, with 10 bases between. The CDR3 runs 14 residues. The germline gives CDR1 MNHEY, CDR2 SVGAGI.

The rearrangement uses TRBV11-3 and TRBJ2-7, with 7 bases that match TRBD1. V was pared by 4 bases and J by 0 bases, with 3 bases of the junction left unmatched. The CDR3 contains 14 residues. Per germline, CDR1 SGHNT and CDR2 YENEEA. This chain's CDR3 is CASSYRGDSYEQYF. In nucleotides, the CDR3 is TGTGCCAGCAGCTACAGGGGAGACTCCTACGAGCAGTACTTC.

The chain uses TRBV2 and TRBJ2-3; 8 nucleotides agree with TRBD2. Germline CDR1 reads SNHLY; CDR2 reads FYNNEI. V lost 7 bases to trimming and J lost 4 bases; unmatched junction nucleotides: 7. This CDR3 has 14 amino acids. CDR3: CASTLGLGADTQYF. Here the CDR3 DNA reads TGTGCCAGCACGTTGGGACTAGGGGCAGATACGCAGTATTTT.

The CDR3 DNA reads TGTGCCAGCAGCCGGGGACAGGGGGTCACTGAAGCTTTCTTT. Its protein is CASSRGQGVTEAFF. The genes are TRBV5-5 and TRBJ1-1; 11 bases line up with TRBD1. This CDR3 comprises 14 residues. CDR1 SGHKS and CDR2 YYEKEE come from the germline V gene (reference sequence). Trimming removed 4 bases from V and 4 bases from J; junction bases left unmatched: 3.

The chain is built from TRBV23-1 and TRBJ1-5, with 7 bases that match TRBD1. TRBV23-1 is given ORF status, its function remaining uncertain. The CDR3 has 17 residues. Losses at the gene ends were 3 bases for V and 0 bases for J; bases not matched to a gene: 8. CDR3 sequence reads: CASSQAYRGSSNQPQHF. CDR3 DNA sequence: TGCGCCAGCAGTCAGGCTTACAGGGGTAGTAGCAATCAGCCCCAGCATTTT.

There are many counts of this clone. V and J are TRBV11-2 and TRBJ2-7; D is unclear. V was shortened by 3 bases and J by 2 bases, with 14 bases between the two germline ends. CDR1 and CDR2 (germline): SGHAT, FQNNGV. The length of the CDR3 is 15 residues. The CDR3 DNA reads as TGTGCCAGCAGCTTCGGTGTAGATCCCGCCTACGAGCAGTACTTC. It is translated as CASSFGVDPAYEQYF.

The V gene is TRBV7-9, the J gene TRBJ2-3; TRBD1 might be the D (5 bases). There are 14 residues in the CDR3. Germline V gene lookup returns CDR1 SEHNR and CDR2 FQNEAQ (reference sequence). The V end was cut by 4 bases, the J end by 4 bases, with 12 bases between. In DNA, the CDR3 is TGTGCCAGCAGCTCAGGGTTAGGGGCAGATACGCAGTATTTT. It translates to CASSSGLGADTQYF.

The chain has TRBV7-9 and TRBJ1-3; D is unclear. V was clipped by 3 bases and J by 4 bases, with 7 bases between them. The CDR3 consists of 13 residues. CDR1 and CDR2 (germline): SEHNR, FQNEAQ (reference sequence). The CDR3 region has the DNA TGTGCCAGCAGCTTGGCCAGAGGAAACACCATATATTTT. Translated, it gives CASSLARGNTIYF. The variable domain in full, with the rest retrieved from reference TRBV7-9 and TRBJ1-3, is DTGVSQNPRHKITKRGQNVTFRCDPISEHNRLYWYRQTLGQGPEFLTYFQNEAQLEKSRLLSDRFSAERPKGSFSTLEIQRTEQGDSAMYLCASSLARGNTIYFGEGSWLTVV.

V gene TRBV20-1 combines with J gene TRBJ2-3; 13 positions agree with TRBD2. Germline V gene lookup returns CDR1 DFQATT and CDR2 SNEGSKA (reference sequence). J lost 1 base, V lost 3 bases, and 13 bases had no gene match. This CDR3 contains 19 residues. CDR3 loop: CSASLLAGLAGSGTDTQYF. The CDR3 DNA reads as TGCAGTGCTAGTTTGCTAGCGGGACTAGCGGGATCGGGCACAGATACGCAGTATTTT.

The genes are TRBV7-2 and TRBJ1-4; 7 bases fit TRBD1. Germline loops: CDR1 SGHTA, CDR2 FQGNSA. The trim removed 4 bases at V and 4 bases at J, leaving 3 bases unmatched. The CDR3 is 14 residues long. The CDR3 is CASSSGTVNEKLFF. DNA of the CDR3: TGTGCCAGCAGCTCCGGGACAGTTAATGAAAAACTGTTTTTT.

This sequence joins TRBV2 and TRBJ1-5; tentatively, D is TRBD1 (6 bases). CDR3 size: 14 residues. CDR1 is SNHLY, CDR2 FYNNEI, per germline. Trimming shortened V by 6 bases and J by 5 bases, and 14 bases separated the two germline ends. CDR3 loop: CASSDDRIDQPQHF. The DNA of the CDR3 is TGTGCCAGCAGCGACGACAGGATCGATCAGCCCCAGCATTTT.

The chain links TRBV28 to TRBJ2-1, with D perhaps TRBD2 (6 bases). CDR3 length: 13 residues. Between the trimmed V and J ends, which lost 10 bases and 4 bases, there was a span of 14 bases. CDR1 MDHEN and CDR2 SYDVKM come from the germline V gene. CDR3 nucleotides: TGTGCCATGGGTGCGGGACGATACAATGAGCAGTTCTTC. Protein product: CAMGAGRYNEQFF. Combining the CDR3 with reference TRBV28 and TRBJ2-1 gives the whole variable domain DVKVTQSSRYLVKRTGEKVFLECVQDMDHENMFWYRQDPGLGLRLIYFSYDVKMKEKGDIPEGYSVSREKKERFSLILESASTNQTSMYLCAMGAGRYNEQFFGPGTRLTVL.

This chain joins TRBV11-2 and TRBJ2-7; 10 bases align to TRBD1. CDR3 length: 15 amino acids. Germline V gene lookup returns CDR1 SGHAT and CDR2 FQNNGV. V was pared by 1 base and J by 2 bases, with 2 bases of the junction left unmatched. The chain's CDR3 is CASSLGTGGPYEQYF. The DNA of the CDR3 is TGTGCCAGCAGCTTAGGGACAGGGGGACCCTACGAGCAGTACTTC. Filled out from reference TRBV11-2 and TRBJ2-7, the complete variable domain reads EAGVAQSPRYKIIEKRQSVAFWCNPISGHATLYWYQQILGQGPKLLIQFQNNGVVDDSQLPKDRFSAERLKGVDSTLKIQPAKLEDSAVYLCASSLGTGGPYEQYFGPGTRLTVT.

The chain carries TRBV19 and TRBJ1-1, with 8 positions matching TRBD1. Germline lookup yields CDR1 LNHDA and CDR2 SQIVND (reference sequence). The CDR3 extends over 16 amino acids. V shed 9 bases and J 1 base; nucleotides not matched to a gene: 13. The CDR3 DNA reads TGTGCCAGCCGAAAAGTTTCGGACAGGGCGAACACTGAAGCTTTCTTT. Translation: CASRKVSDRANTEAFF.

This clone was seen at least ten times. The chain couples TRBV5-4 to TRBJ2-1; 12 nucleotides line up with TRBD2. The CDR3 is 15 amino acids. The J segment lost 4 bases and the V segment lost 1 base, leaving 0 bases of the junction unmatched. Germline V gene lookup returns CDR1 SGHNT and CDR2 YYREEE (reference sequence). This CDR3 is CASSLTSGGYNEQFF. Written as DNA, the CDR3 is TGTGCCAGCAGCTTGACTAGCGGGGGGTACAATGAGCAGTTCTTC.

The genes are TRBV10-3 and TRBJ2-1; 11 nucleotides line up with TRBD2. CDR3 size: 15 residues. Germline CDR1 reads ENHRY; CDR2 reads SYGVKD. V lost 6 bases, J lost 7 bases, and 8 bases stayed unmatched. DNA of the CDR3: TGTGCCATCAGGGCCGGGACTAGCGGACGGAATGAGCAGTTCTTC. It translates to CAIRAGTSGRNEQFF.